These 7 T cell receptor beta chains were sequenced from one sample in a study of human T cells and chemical hapten exposure. TCRdb redid the calling of the RACE reads with MiXCR, one entry per CDR3 protein. The data hold 96,000 or so distinct CDR3 sequences, with about 9% observed a single time. Time point specified: patch test 2, 6 weeks after DPC sensitization. Treatment meaning: therapeutic diphenylcyclopropenone sensitization with weekly scalp DPC. Material: whole blood, obtained in connection with sensitization to the hapten diphenylcyclopropenone (DPC). The receptors derive from a woman aged 40 to 50 with alopecia areata. Some clones in this sample may be carry-over from other donors' samples.

There are many counts of this clonotype. The chain links TRBV19 to TRBJ2-1, with 8 bases lining up with TRBD2. The germline CDR1 and CDR2 sequences are LNHDA and SQIVND (reference sequence). J was trimmed by 6 bases and V by 4 bases; bases with no gene match: 2. The length of the CDR3 is 13 residues. The CDR3 is CASSSGLANEQFF. CDR3 nucleotides: TGTGCCAGTAGTAGCGGACTAGCCAATGAGCAGTTCTTC.

This clonotype was counted between two and nine times. The chain uses TRBV2 and TRBJ2-1; 15 bases are shared with TRBD2. Germline CDR1 reads SNHLY; CDR2 reads FYNNEI. V dropped 7 bases and J dropped 13; count of bases not matched to a gene: 11. CDR3 length equals 15 residues. The CDR3 reads CASTWTSGRGILQFF. For the CDR3, the DNA is TGTGCCAGCACCTGGACTAGCGGGAGGGGAATCCTACAGTTCTTC.

This clonotype was recorded at least ten times. This chain uses TRBV18 with TRBJ2-7, with D possibly being TRBD1 (6 bases). CDR1 is KGHSH, CDR2 LQKENI, per germline. The V and J ends lost 4 bases and 1 base respectively, with 14 bases between them. CDR3 length: 15 amino acids. Here the CDR3 reads CASSRPDSRSYEQYF. The CDR3 DNA sequence: TGTGCCAGCTCACGACCGGACAGCCGGTCCTACGAGCAGTACTTC.

This clonotype was seen repeatedly, ten times or more. The CDR3 DNA sequence: TGTGCCTGGAGTGTAAAAGGGCAGGGAGATGACATTCAGTACTTC. It encodes CAWSVKGQGDDIQYF. The chain employs TRBV30 and TRBJ2-4; D is possibly TRBD1 or TRBD2 (5 bases each). The CDR3 has 15 amino acids. Germline V CDR1 and CDR2: GTSNPN, SVGIG (reference sequence). The V end lost 0 bases, the J end lost 8 bases, and 17 bases lay between the germline ends.

This clonotype appeared a few times. V gene TRBV10-2 combines with J gene TRBJ1-1; no clear D gene. Germline V CDR1 and CDR2: WSHSY, SAAADI. The CDR3 runs 10 residues. V lost 6 bases to trimming and J lost 4 bases, with 3 bases between them. CDR3 nucleotide sequence: TGCGCCAGCAGCGGCACTGAAGCTTTCTTT. Translating gives CASSGTEAFF.

At least ten counts were recorded for this clonotype. This chain uses TRBV28 with TRBJ2-1; unclear D gene. The CDR3 totals 14 residues. The germline V gene has CDR1 MDHEN and CDR2 SYDVKM. Trimming shortened V by 3 bases and J by 5 bases, and 11 bases separated the two germline ends. The CDR3 DNA follows: TGTGCCAGCAGTTTCGGTCAGGCTAACAATGAGCAGTTCTTC. Residues: CASSFGQANNEQFF. The full variable domain, its missing parts supplied by reference TRBV28 and TRBJ2-1, is DVKVTQSSRYLVKRTGEKVFLECVQDMDHENMFWYRQDPGLGLRLIYFSYDVKMKEKGDIPEGYSVSREKKERFSLILESASTNQTSMYLCASSFGQANNEQFFGPGTRLTVL.

The V call is TRBV29-1, the J call TRBJ1-2, with a possible D match to TRBD1 (5 bases). Germline assignment: CDR1 SQVTM and CDR2 ANQGSEA. Trimming stripped 0 bases from V and 5 bases from J, with 13 bases between. This CDR3 has 14 amino acids. CDR3 region: CSVEEGGASYGYTF. In nucleotides, the CDR3 is TGCAGCGTTGAAGAAGGAGGGGCCTCATATGGCTACACCTTC.